Shown below are 7 T cell receptor beta chains from a single sample sequenced in a study of blood T cells in healthy people across ages. Together with a sample-barcoded 5' primer, a J-beta primer mix was included in a second PCR lasting about 6 to 11 cycles. TCRdb redid the calling of the 5' RACE reads with MiXCR, one entry per CDR3 protein. The data contain about 1.6 million distinct CDR3 sequences, roughly 30% of them seen just once; the ten biggest clones take up around 11%. The specimen sequenced was blood. The origin of the receptors is a woman aged 25 to 45 in good health.

Comments on this clonotype: The junction differs from germline at one of its ends, possibly a read error. The rearrangement links TRBV5-6 to TRBJ2-1, with TRBD2 matching 9 bases. Germline V gene lookup returns CDR1 SGHDT and CDR2 YYEEEE. CDR3 length: 16 amino acids. DNA of the CDR3: TGTGCCAGCAGCTCGAAGCGGGGGGCAGATTACAATGGGCAGTTCTTC. Translating gives CASSSKRGADYNGQFF.

The chain carries TRBV5-1 and TRBJ2-7; tentatively, D is TRBD1 (6 bases). The CDR3 loop spans 16 amino acids. Looked up from germline, CDR1 is SGHRS and CDR2 is YFSETQ. V was clipped by 0 bases and J by 2 bases, with 15 bases between them. CDR3 amino acids: CASSLAPGTPAYEQYF. CDR3 nucleotides: TGCGCCAGCAGCTTGGCTCCCGGGACACCTGCCTACGAGCAGTACTTC.

V and J are TRBV20-1 and TRBJ2-3; no clear D gene. The CDR3 is 13 residues long. Trimming removed 0 bases at V and 3 bases at J, with 7 bases between. The germline CDR1 and CDR2 sequences are DFQATT and SNEGSKA (reference sequence). CDR3 amino acids: CSAREFWTDTQYF. The CDR3 DNA reads as TGCAGTGCTAGAGAGTTTTGGACAGATACGCAGTATTTT.

This clonotype appeared a few times. This rearrangement joins TRBV7-2 to TRBJ1-5, with TRBD1 as a possible D gene (5 bases). Trimming shortened V by 5 bases and J by 2 bases, and 13 bases separated the two germline ends. The CDR3 has 15 amino acids. Looked up from germline, CDR1 is SGHTA and CDR2 is FQGNSA. CDR3 sequence reads: CASSRGRGGNQPQHF. CDR3 nucleotide sequence: TGTGCCAGCAGCCGAGGGAGGGGCGGCAATCAGCCCCAGCATTTT. Filled out from reference TRBV7-2 and TRBJ1-5, the complete variable domain reads GAGVSQSPSNKVTEKGKDVELRCDPISGHTALYWYRQSLGQGLEFLIYFQGNSAPDKSGLPSDRFSAERTGGSVSTLTIQRTQQEDSAVYLCASSRGRGGNQPQHFGDGTRLSIL.

This clonotype was detected a few times. V gene TRBV12-3 or TRBV12-4 combines with J gene TRBJ2-1; 13 bases line up with TRBD2. The CDR3 spans 16 residues. The V and J ends lost 5 bases and 6 bases, in that order; junction bases with no gene match: 7. CDR3 in amino acids: CASSVLAGGVFNEQFF. The DNA of the CDR3 is TGTGCCAGCAGTGTACTAGCGGGGGGGGTGTTCAATGAGCAGTTCTTC.

The table lists this clonotype with many counts. This sequence joins TRBV30 and TRBJ1-1; D is uncertain. V lost 3 bases, J lost 3 bases, and 5 bases lay in between. Looked up from germline, CDR1 is GTSNPN and CDR2 is SVGIG (reference sequence). CDR3 length: 11 residues. CDR3 sequence: CAWSTHTEAFF. The CDR3 region has the DNA TGTGCCTGGAGCACCCACACTGAAGCTTTCTTT.

This CDR3 is CASSLTSGGKETQYF. Written as DNA, the CDR3 is TGTGCCAGCAGTTTAACTAGCGGGGGGAAAGAGACCCAGTACTTC. The J gene is TRBJ2-5, the V gene TRBV12-3 or TRBV12-4, with TRBD2 matching over 12 bases. The trim removed 2 bases at V and 3 bases at J, leaving 1 base unmatched. The length of the CDR3 is 15 residues.